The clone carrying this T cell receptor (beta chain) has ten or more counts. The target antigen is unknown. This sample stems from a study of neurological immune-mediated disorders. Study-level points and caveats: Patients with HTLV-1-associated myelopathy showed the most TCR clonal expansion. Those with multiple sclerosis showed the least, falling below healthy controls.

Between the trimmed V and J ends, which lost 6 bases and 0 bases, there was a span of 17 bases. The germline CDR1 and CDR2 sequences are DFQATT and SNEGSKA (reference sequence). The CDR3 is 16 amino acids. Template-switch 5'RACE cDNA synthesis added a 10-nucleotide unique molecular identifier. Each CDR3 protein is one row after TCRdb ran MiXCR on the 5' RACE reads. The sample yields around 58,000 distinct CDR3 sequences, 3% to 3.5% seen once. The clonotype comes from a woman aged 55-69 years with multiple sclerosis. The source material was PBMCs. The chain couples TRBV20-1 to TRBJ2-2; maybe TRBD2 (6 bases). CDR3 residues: CSAEGLGRANTGELFF. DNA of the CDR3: TGCAGTGCGGAGGGATTGGGGAGAGCGAACACCGGGGAGCTGTTTTTT.